The 23 T cell receptor beta chains listed next were all sequenced from one sample in a study of radiotherapy plus CTLA-4 blockade in lung cancer. This table comes from immunoSEQ multiplex PCR, and its TCRdb copy is limited to in-frame clones, with some not included. The sample yields about 25,000 clones, around 70% seen once. Here the sequenced sample was peripheral blood, taken from a patient treated with radiotherapy plus ipilimumab. These receptors all stem from a human donor with non-small cell lung cancer who had stable disease on radiotherapy plus ipilimumab.

This clone occurred once. This rearrangement joins TRBV6-6 to TRBJ2-1; 8 nucleotides align to TRBD2. V was pared by 5 bases and J by 9 bases, with 9 bases of the junction left unmatched. The CDR3 length is 14 residues. The germline V gene encodes CDR1 MNHNY and CDR2 SVGAGI (reference sequence). The CDR3 sequence: CASSEGLGVSEQFF. The CDR3 DNA reads as TGTGCCAGCAGTGAGGGACTAGGGGTTAGTGAGCAGTTCTTC.

The chain combines TRBV7-6 with TRBJ2-7; D ambiguous. Trimming took off 5 bases at V and 1 base at J, with 15 bases between the two ends. This CDR3 comprises 15 residues. CDR1 and CDR2 (germline): SGHVS, FNYEAQ. CDR3 in DNA: TGTGCCAGCAGCCACACCCGAGGAGCTTCCTACGAGCAGTACTTC. This sequence encodes CASSHTRGASYEQYF.

V usage is TRBV2 and J usage is TRBJ1-5, with D tentatively TRBD1 (6 bases). The V gene lost 4 bases and the J gene lost 4 bases, with 14 bases spanning the gap. The CDR3 has 15 amino acids. From germline, CDR1 is SNHLY and CDR2 FYNNEI. The CDR3 loop reads CASSASGGNNQPQHF. The CDR3, as DNA: TGTGCCAGCAGTGCCTCGGGGGGCAATAATCAGCCCCAGCATTTT.

The CDR3 DNA sequence: TGTGCCAGCAGCCAACCCCCGACCCGATCCTCGCCCTACGAGCAGTACTTC. Its translation is CASSQPPTRSSPYEQYF. The chain links TRBV4-2 to TRBJ2-7, with D hard to call. V was clipped by 2 bases and J by 2 bases, with 19 bases between them. Germline V gene data show CDR1 as LGHNA and CDR2 as YNFKEQ. The CDR3 has 17 amino acids.

V gene TRBV7-2 combines with J gene TRBJ2-3; D perhaps matches TRBD2 (5 bases). V was cut by 1 base and J by 2 bases, with 10 bases left in between. Germline V CDR1 and CDR2: SGHTA, FQGNSA. The CDR3 loop spans 15 amino acids. The CDR3 bases are TGTGCCAGCAGCTTAGTGCGGGCTGACACAGATACGCAGTATTTT. Amino acids: CASSLVRADTDTQYF.

The chain combines TRBV14 with TRBJ2-5, with TRBD2 as a possible D gene (5 bases). The CDR3 spans 15 residues. The germline V gene has CDR1 SGHDN and CDR2 FVKESK. V was shortened by 0 bases and J by 4 bases, with 12 bases between the two germline ends. CDR3 sequence: CASSQDREGRETQYF. The CDR3 bases are TGTGCCAGCAGCCAAGATCGAGAGGGTCGAGAGACCCAGTACTTC.

V gene TRBV19 combines with J gene TRBJ1-5; D may be TRBD1 (5 bases). The germline V gene encodes CDR1 LNHDA and CDR2 SQIVND (reference sequence). V gave up 5 bases and J gave up 4 bases, with 15 bases separating them. This CDR3 has 15 amino acids. Here the CDR3 reads CASSSQGRSNQPQHF. CDR3 in DNA: TGTGCCAGTAGTTCCCAGGGAAGGTCGAATCAGCCCCAGCATTTT.

V and J are TRBV4-2 and TRBJ2-1, with 9 bases that match TRBD2. CDR1 LGHNA and CDR2 YNFKEQ come from the germline V gene. V was pared by 1 base and J by 5 bases, with 6 bases of the junction left unmatched. There are 16 residues in the CDR3. In DNA form, the CDR3 reads TGTGCCAGCAGCCAAGTAGCGGGAGCGGTCGACAATGAGCAGTTCTTC. Translated: CASSQVAGAVDNEQFF.

The CDR3 loop reads CASRLTSGRAPYEQYF. DNA for the CDR3: TGTGCCAGCAGACTAACTAGCGGGAGAGCTCCCTACGAGCAGTACTTC. The chain carries TRBV28 and TRBJ2-7, with TRBD2 matching 11 bases. The length of the CDR3 is 16 residues. Germline loops: CDR1 MDHEN, CDR2 SYDVKM. Trimming at V came to 6 bases and at J to 2 bases, leaving 9 bases not matched to a gene.

The chain employs TRBV19 and TRBJ2-3; D gene uncertain. V was trimmed by 3 bases and J by 2 bases, leaving 6 bases between them. This CDR3 is built from 13 residues. Germline-derived CDR1 and CDR2 are LNHDA and SQIVND (reference sequence). CDR3 protein: CASSIVNTDTQYF. DNA for the CDR3: TGTGCCAGTAGTATTGTCAACACAGATACGCAGTATTTT.

This chain connects TRBV5-6 to TRBJ2-3, with D hard to call. CDR3 length: 14 residues. Per the germline V gene, CDR1 is SGHDT and CDR2 is YYEEEE. Trimming took 5 bases from V and 1 from J, leaving 11 bases between them. CDR3: CASSGDSGTDTQYF. In nucleotides, the CDR3 is TGTGCCAGCAGTGGCGACTCGGGCACAGATACGCAGTATTTT.

J is TRBJ1-5 and V is TRBV29-1; D remains unclear. Germline V lookup: CDR1 SQVTM, CDR2 ANQGSEA. The CDR3 length is 13 residues. The ends were cut back, 4 bases at V and 1 base at J, with 8 bases in the middle. The CDR3 region has the DNA TGCAGCGTTGTGGAGGGAAGCAATCAGCCCCAGCATTTT. Protein: CSVVEGSNQPQHF. The entire variable domain, with the rest obtained from reference TRBV29-1 and TRBJ1-5, is as follows: SAVISQKPSRDICQRGTSLTIQCQVDSQVTMMFWYRQQPGQSLTLIATANQGSEATYESGFVIDKFPISRPNLTFSTLTVSNMSPEDSSIYLCSVVEGSNQPQHFGDGTRLSIL.

This rearrangement joins TRBV4-1 to TRBJ2-5, with D perhaps matching TRBD1 or TRBD2 (6 bases each). The J call is uncertain, as TRBJ2-7 better fits the DNA end. This CDR3 region has 18 residues. Germline-derived CDR1 and CDR2 are MGHRA and YSYEKL. The chain's CDR3 is CASSQDEGGWGPPYEQYF. Written as DNA, the CDR3 is TGCGCCAGCAGCCAAGATGAAGGGGGGTGGGGTCCTCCCTACGAGCAGTACTTC.

The rearrangement links TRBV18 to TRBJ2-3; 9 nucleotides match TRBD2. After removal of 1 base from V and 1 base from J, the junction contained 3 bases not matched to a gene. This CDR3 spans 16 amino acids. Germline V lookup: CDR1 KGHSH, CDR2 LQKENI. Here the CDR3 DNA reads TGTGCCAGCTCACCACTAGCGGGAGCCGGCACAGATACGCAGTATTTT. It is translated as CASSPLAGAGTDTQYF.

The chain has TRBV7-2 and TRBJ2-3; possible D gene TRBD2, 5 bases. Trimming took off 1 base at V and 2 bases at J, with 10 bases between the two ends. CDR1 and CDR2 from the germline V gene are SGHTA and FQGNSA. This CDR3 has 15 residues. The chain's CDR3 is CASSLGASNTDTQYF. The CDR3 DNA reads TGTGCCAGCAGCTTAGGAGCTAGCAACACAGATACGCAGTATTTT.

The V gene is TRBV11-2, the J gene TRBJ2-1; D may be TRBD1 (5 bases). Trimming left V 2 bases short and J 3 bases short, with 11 bases between. Per germline, CDR1 SGHAT and CDR2 FQNNGV. This CDR3 is 15 amino acids long. The CDR3 DNA follows: TGTGCCAGCAGCTTAAGGGGTAGTGTCTACAATGAGCAGTTCTTC. This translates into CASSLRGSVYNEQFF.

The CDR3, as DNA: TGTGCCAGCAGTGGGGGTAATCAGCCCCAGCATTTT. Translated, it gives CASSGGNQPQHF. The chain links TRBV28 to TRBJ1-5; possibly TRBD1 for D (5 bases). This CDR3 comprises 12 residues. CDR1 MDHEN and CDR2 SYDVKM come from the germline V gene. Between the trimmed V and J ends, which lost 5 bases and 4 bases, there was a span of 6 bases.

This clone was found a few times. The rearrangement uses TRBV25-1 and TRBJ2-7, with 10 bases aligning to TRBD1. With V trimmed by 4 bases and J by 12 bases, 12 bases remained unmatched. Germline V gives CDR1 MGHDK, CDR2 SYGVNS. The CDR3 sequence is 14 residues long. CDR3 sequence (DNA): TGTGCCAGCAGTGCCGGGACAGGGGCCCTAGGCCCGTACTTC. It translates to CASSAGTGALGPYF.

This clone was observed a few times. The chain links TRBV7-2 to TRBJ1-5, with unresolved D. The V end lost 5 bases, the J end lost 0 bases, and 11 bases lay between the germline ends. Germline V gene sequence: CDR1 SGHTA, CDR2 FQGNSA. This CDR3 region has 15 residues. The CDR3: CASSPSGLSNQPQHF. The CDR3 DNA is TGTGCCAGCAGCCCCTCCGGCCTTAGCAATCAGCCCCAGCATTTT.

This sequence joins TRBV6-6 and TRBJ2-1, with D possibly matching TRBD2 (7 bases). CDR1 is MNHNY and CDR2 is SVGAGI in the germline V gene (reference sequence). The CDR3 contains 12 residues. The chain's CDR3 is CAILSGGGEQFF. Written as DNA, the CDR3 is TGTGCTATCCTATCGGGGGGCGGGGAGCAGTTCTTC.

This clone was seen more than once but under ten times. The J gene is TRBJ1-2, the V gene TRBV18; the D gene is possibly TRBD1 (5 bases). CDR3 length: 14 residues. Deletions cut 0 bases from V and 7 bases from J, with 12 bases between. CDR1 and CDR2 (germline): KGHSH, LQKENI. CDR3 protein: CASSPPKAGFGYTF. CDR3 bases: TGTGCCAGCTCACCACCGAAGGCAGGGTTTGGCTACACCTTC.

The chain links TRBV27 to TRBJ2-7; 8 bases line up with TRBD1. The junction had 7 bases not matched to a gene; V was cut back by 4 bases and J by 2 bases. Germline loops: CDR1 MNHEY, CDR2 SMNVEV (reference sequence). The CDR3 length is 15 residues. CDR3 loop: CASSSRTGIAYEQYF. The CDR3 DNA sequence: TGTGCCAGCAGTTCTAGGACAGGGATAGCCTACGAGCAGTACTTC.

This clone is categorized as medium-sized. This chain joins TRBV11-2 and TRBJ2-2, with D hard to call. The CDR3 extends over 14 amino acids. Germline CDR1 reads SGHAT; CDR2 reads FQNNGV. V lost 5 bases to trimming and J lost 5 bases, with 12 bases between them. The DNA for the CDR3 is TGTGCCAGCAGCCGAGTCGACGGTACCGGGGAGCTGTTTTTT. Translating gives CASSRVDGTGELFF.